The rows below give T cell receptor beta chains drawn from one sample of a study of blood T cell repertoires in COVID-19. TCRdb's table, derived via immunoSEQ multiplex PCR, lists solely in-frame clones and lacks some. The table lists 100,000 to 120,000 clones, roughly 85% of them singletons. Sequences were obtained from peripheral blood. All receptors derive from a human donor in a cohort sampled during active COVID-19. Both conserved end residues are part of each CDR3. A D gene is named only where the DNA matches it firmly. Some rows have no size entry. The others give once, few or many, or a class for an expanded clone.

>TRBV3-1/TRBV3-2|TRBJ1-6|TRBD1|.
TGTGCCAGCAGCCAATATCGGGACAGGAATAATTCACCCCTCCACTTT
CASSQYRDRNNSPLHF
>TRBV7-6|TRBJ1-2|.|.
TGTGCCGGCGGAGGCTACACCTTC
CAGGGYTF
>TRBV10-2|TRBJ2-7|.|.
TGCGCCAGCAGCCCCGCTGGAGGGGCCTACGAGCAGTACTTC
CASSPAGGAYEQYF
>TRBV19|TRBJ2-7|TRBD1|.
TGTGCCAGTAGTATAGGCGGGACAGGGAGGGGCCTCTACGAGCAGTACTTC
CASSIGGTGRGLYEQYF
>TRBV7-9|TRBJ1-2|.|.
TGTGCCAGCAGCTCCGCGGCGCCCGAGATCCACTATGGCTACACCTTC
CASSSAAPEIHYGYTF
>TRBV9|TRBJ2-3|TRBD1|.
TGTGCCAGCAGCCCCCGCCCGGACAGGATGGGCACAGATACGCAGTATTTT
CASSPRPDRMGTDTQYF
>TRBV21-1|TRBJ1-6|.|.
TGTGCCAACAGCGTCAGGACAGTGTATTCACCCCTCCACTTT
CANSVRTVYSPLHF
>TRBV5-1|TRBJ1-1|.|.
TGCGCCAGCAGCTTGGGCACCCGGGGGAACACTGAAGCTTTCTTT
CASSLGTRGNTEAFF
>TRBV29-1|TRBJ2-7|TRBD1|once
TGCAGCGTTGAGATTACAGGGGAATACGAGCAGTACTTC
CSVEITGEYEQYF
>TRBV29-1|TRBJ1-1|TRBD1|.
TGCAGCGTTGAGCGGGACAGGGTGAACACTGAAGCTTTCTTT
CSVERDRVNTEAFF
>TRBV5-4|TRBJ2-1|TRBD2|.
TGTGCCAGCAGCTTAACTAGCGGGAAACACAATGAGCAGTTCTTC
CASSLTSGKHNEQFF
>TRBV15|TRBJ2-7|TRBD1|.
TGTGCCACCAGGGGACAGGGTTCCCACGAGCAGTACTTC
CATRGQGSHEQYF
>TRBV7-8|TRBJ1-1|.|once
TGTGCCAGCAGCTTATGGGGGACGGGGGATGAAGCTTTCTTT
CASSLWGTGDEAFF
>TRBV5-6|TRBJ1-2|.|.
TGTGCCAGCAGCTTCCAGGGTAACTATGGCTACACCTTC
CASSFQGNYGYTF
>TRBV3-1/TRBV3-2|TRBJ2-1|.|.
TGTGCCAGCAGGGCGGCAGGGCCGAATGAGCAGTTCTTC
CASRAAGPNEQFF
>TRBV6-1|TRBJ1-6|TRBD1|.
TGTGCCAGCAGTGAACCCCGGGACAGGGACGTCACCCTCCACTTT
CASSEPRDRDVTLHF
>TRBV18|TRBJ1-1|.|few
TGTGCCAGCCCCCGGGGGTCGGGAGCTTTCTTT
CASPRGSGAFF
>TRBV6-5|TRBJ1-2|TRBD1|.
TGTGCCAGCAGTTACGGGGGACAGCAAGGCTACACCTTC
CASSYGGQQGYTF
>TRBV3-1/TRBV3-2|TRBJ1-1|.|.
TGTGCCAGCAGCCAAGCGGGACTTGAAGCTTTCTTT
CASSQAGLEAFF
>TRBV21-1|TRBJ2-7|.|once
TGTGCCAGCAGCCCCGGGACTAGCGGGGTTTACGAGCAGTACTTC
CASSPGTSGVYEQYF